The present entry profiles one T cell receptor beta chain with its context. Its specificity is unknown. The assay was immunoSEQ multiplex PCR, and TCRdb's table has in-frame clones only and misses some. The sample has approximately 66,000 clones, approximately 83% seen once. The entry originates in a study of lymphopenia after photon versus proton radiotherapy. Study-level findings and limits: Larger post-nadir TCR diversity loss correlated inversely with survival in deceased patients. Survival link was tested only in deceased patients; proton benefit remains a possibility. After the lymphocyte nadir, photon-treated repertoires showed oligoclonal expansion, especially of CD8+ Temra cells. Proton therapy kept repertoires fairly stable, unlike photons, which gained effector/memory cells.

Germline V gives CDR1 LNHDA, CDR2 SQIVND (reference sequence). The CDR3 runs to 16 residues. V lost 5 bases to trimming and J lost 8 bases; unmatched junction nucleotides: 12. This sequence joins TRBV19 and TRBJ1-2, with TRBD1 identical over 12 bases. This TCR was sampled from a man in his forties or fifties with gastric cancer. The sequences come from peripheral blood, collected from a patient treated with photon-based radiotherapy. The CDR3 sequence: CASSLGTGGEKRGYTF. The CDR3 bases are TGTGCCAGTAGTCTTGGGACAGGGGGCGAGAAACGCGGCTACACCTTC.